The rows below give T cell receptor beta chains drawn from one sample of a study of Ad26.COV2.S vaccination and SARS-CoV-2 variants. Some clones are missing from TCRdb's copy, which holds only in-frame ones; the method was immunoSEQ multiplex PCR. Seen here are around 300,000 clones, 90% observed once, and the top ten hold around 5.5%. The sequences come from peripheral blood, collected in a trial of Ad26.COV2.S vaccine versus placebo. All receptors come from a person between 18 and 65 years old who received the Ad26.COV2.S COVID-19 vaccine or a placebo. The CDR3 runs from the conserved cysteine through the conserved F or W. D genes are given only for firm matches. Not all rows give a size; the values are once, few, many and, for expanded clones, a class.

size: NA
J: TRBJ1-1
D: NA
V: TRBV7-6
DNA: TGTGCCAGCAGCTTAGGTGACCAAGGGGAAGCTTTCTTT
CDR3: CASSLGDQGEAFF

size: NA
J: TRBJ1-2
D: NA
V: TRBV6-4
DNA: TGTGCCAGCAGTGCTTCGGGTGTCAACTATGGCTACACCTTC
CDR3: CASSASGVNYGYTF

size: few
J: TRBJ1-2
D: NA
V: TRBV4-1
DNA: TGCGCCAGCAGCCAAGTTGTCACAGCCAGCTATGGCTACACCTTC
CDR3: CASSQVVTASYGYTF

size: NA
J: TRBJ2-5
D: TRBD2
V: TRBV19
DNA: TGTGCCAGCGGGGGGTACCAAGAGACCCAGTACTTC
CDR3: CASGGYQETQYF

size: NA
J: TRBJ1-1
D: NA
V: TRBV21-1
DNA: TGTGCCAGCGGGTACTGCCGGGACACTCTGAACACTGAAGCTTTCTTT
CDR3: CASGYCRDTLNTEAFF

size: NA
J: TRBJ1-6
D: NA
V: TRBV19
DNA: TGTGCCAGTAGAGGGACAACGAGCCTCCACTTT
CDR3: CASRGTTSLHF

size: NA
J: TRBJ1-1
D: TRBD1
V: TRBV13
DNA: TGTGCCAGCAGCAACAGGGGAAACACTGAAGCTTTCTTT
CDR3: CASSNRGNTEAFF

size: once
J: TRBJ1-3
D: TRBD1
V: TRBV5-4
DNA: TGTGCCAGCAGCTTGGGGGACAGGGGAAACACCATATATTTT
CDR3: CASSLGDRGNTIYF

size: NA
J: TRBJ1-1
D: NA
V: TRBV7-2
DNA: TGTGCCAGCAGCCCCGCGAGTGGGGCGGGCACTGAAGCTTTCTTT
CDR3: CASSPASGAGTEAFF

size: NA
J: TRBJ1-5
D: NA
V: TRBV19
DNA: TGTGCCAGTAGTATTTCGGGTTTGGAGCCCCAGCATTTT
CDR3: CASSISGLEPQHF

size: NA
J: TRBJ1-5
D: NA
V: TRBV11-2
DNA: TGTGCCAGCAGCTTAAAGGGATGGGGGAGGCCCCAGCATTTT
CDR3: CASSLKGWGRPQHF

size: NA
J: TRBJ2-3
D: NA
V: TRBV7-2
DNA: TGTGCCAGCAGCCCTCCCAGTAGAGATACGCAGTATTTT
CDR3: CASSPPSRDTQYF

size: once
J: TRBJ1-2
D: NA
V: TRBV19
DNA: TGTGCCAGTAGTAGGGACATAAACTATGGCTACACCTTC
CDR3: CASSRDINYGYTF

size: NA
J: TRBJ2-3
D: NA
V: TRBV7-2
DNA: TGTGCCAGCAGCCTCCTGGCCTCGCATATGGATACGCAGTATTTT
CDR3: CASSLLASHMDTQYF

size: NA
J: TRBJ1-2
D: NA
V: TRBV6-1
DNA: TGTGCCAGCAGTGATAAGATACAGGTCGGATCCTATGGCTACACCTTC
CDR3: CASSDKIQVGSYGYTF

size: NA
J: TRBJ1-4
D: NA
V: TRBV4-3
DNA: TGCGCCAGCAGCCAAGAGGTGGAATCAGAAAAACTGTTTTTT
CDR3: CASSQEVESEKLFF

size: NA
J: TRBJ1-4
D: TRBD1
V: TRBV30
DNA: TGTGCCTGGGCGGGACAGGGAGATGAAAAACTGTTTTTT
CDR3: CAWAGQGDEKLFF

size: NA
J: TRBJ2-5
D: TRBD1
V: TRBV7-9
DNA: TGTGCCAGCAGCCCGTTCGGGACAGAAGAGACCCAGTACTTC
CDR3: CASSPFGTEETQYF

size: NA
J: TRBJ2-5
D: NA
V: TRBV5-1
DNA: TGCGCCAGCAGCTTCGGGGGAAGGCTGGAGACCCAGTACTTC
CDR3: CASSFGGRLETQYF

size: few
J: TRBJ1-1
D: NA
V: TRBV12-3/TRBV12-4
DNA: TGTGCCAGCAGTTTGGGGGAGAACACTGAAGCTTTCTTT
CDR3: CASSLGENTEAFF

size: NA
J: TRBJ2-1
D: NA
V: TRBV7-3
DNA: TGTGCCAGCAGCTTACTAGCTAGTGAGCAGTTCTTC
CDR3: CASSLLASEQFF

size: NA
J: TRBJ2-6
D: TRBD1
V: TRBV5-6
DNA: TGTGCCAGCAGCCGGGACAGTCGGTCTGGGGCCAACGTCCTGACTTTC
CDR3: CASSRDSRSGANVLTF

size: once
J: TRBJ1-5
D: TRBD1
V: TRBV6-5
DNA: TGTGCCAGCAGGGCGACAGGGGCCAATCAGCCCCAGCATTTT
CDR3: CASRATGANQPQHF

size: NA
J: TRBJ1-2
D: TRBD1
V: TRBV6-6
DNA: TGTGCCAGCAGTTACTTTCGGCTAACAGGGGTCTATGGCTACACCTTC
CDR3: CASSYFRLTGVYGYTF

size: NA
J: TRBJ1-2
D: NA
V: TRBV10-3
DNA: TGTGCCATCAGTGAGCCTGAAGGGGTCGGGTTACTGTATGGCTACACCTTC
CDR3: CAISEPEGVGLLYGYTF

size: NA
J: TRBJ2-1
D: TRBD2
V: TRBV27
DNA: TGTGCCAGCAGTTTTCTAGCGGGGTACAATGAGCAGTTCTTC
CDR3: CASSFLAGYNEQFF

size: NA
J: TRBJ2-5
D: NA
V: TRBV9
DNA: TGTGCCAGCAGCCCCCGGGACCCGGTGGAGACCCAGTACTTC
CDR3: CASSPRDPVETQYF

size: NA
J: TRBJ1-5
D: NA
V: TRBV7-7
DNA: TGTGCCAGCAGCTTCGCCGACAGTCGCTTAGATCAGCCCCAGCATTTT
CDR3: CASSFADSRLDQPQHF

size: NA
J: TRBJ1-6
D: TRBD1
V: TRBV9
DNA: TGTGCCAGCCGACCGTCAGGGGGACCCCTCCACTTT
CDR3: CASRPSGGPLHF

size: NA
J: TRBJ1-3
D: NA
V: TRBV4-1
DNA: TGCGCCAGCAGCCAAGGGGCCTGGGGGAACACCATATATTTT
CDR3: CASSQGAWGNTIYF

size: NA
J: TRBJ1-1
D: NA
V: TRBV9
DNA: TGTGCCAGCAGTTCACAGGGAGGGACTGAAGCTTTCTTT
CDR3: CASSSQGGTEAFF

size: NA
J: TRBJ2-7
D: NA
V: TRBV2
DNA: TGTGCCAGCAGTGGACTAGGGGGCGAGCAGTACTTC
CDR3: CASSGLGGEQYF

size: NA
J: TRBJ1-5
D: NA
V: TRBV7-8
DNA: TGTGCCAGCAGTCCCTCAGGGCATTTACATAGCAATCAGCCCCAGCATTTT
CDR3: CASSPSGHLHSNQPQHF

size: NA
J: TRBJ2-1
D: NA
V: TRBV3-1/TRBV3-2
DNA: TGTGCCAGCAGCTATACTAAGGGGGGCCTCCGTTACAATGAGCAGTTCTTC
CDR3: CASSYTKGGLRYNEQFF

size: NA
J: TRBJ2-5
D: NA
V: TRBV18
DNA: TGTGCCAGCTCACCACGAGGGCAAGAGACCCAGTACTTC
CDR3: CASSPRGQETQYF

size: NA
J: TRBJ2-1
D: NA
V: TRBV18
DNA: TGTGCCAGCTCACTGTCGGCGGGAAATGAGCAGTTCTTC
CDR3: CASSLSAGNEQFF

size: once
J: TRBJ1-2
D: NA
V: TRBV2
DNA: TGTGCCAGCATATCCCAAAGGGCTAACTATGGCTACACCTTC
CDR3: CASISQRANYGYTF

size: NA
J: TRBJ1-2
D: NA
V: TRBV15
DNA: TGTGCCACCAGCAGACTAGGAGCGCCTATCACAGGGTACGCGTACACGAGCTATGGCTACACCTTC
CDR3: CATSRLGAPITGYAYTSYGYTF

size: NA
J: TRBJ1-4
D: NA
V: TRBV9
DNA: TGTGCCAGCAGCGGTATGGACCTGGGTGGTCATGAAAAACTGTTTTTT
CDR3: CASSGMDLGGHEKLFF

size: few
J: TRBJ1-1
D: TRBD1
V: TRBV11-3
DNA: TGTGCCAGCAGCACCCACAGGGGACCCATGAACACTGAAGCTTTCTTT
CDR3: CASSTHRGPMNTEAFF

size: NA
J: TRBJ2-3
D: NA
V: TRBV7-9
DNA: TGTGCCAGCAGCCCGTCGCGGACGGCACCAGATACGCAGTATTTT
CDR3: CASSPSRTAPDTQYF

size: NA
J: TRBJ1-2
D: NA
V: TRBV4-1
DNA: TGCGCCAGCAGCCTAACTAAACCAGGAAACTATGGCTACACCTTC
CDR3: CASSLTKPGNYGYTF

size: NA
J: TRBJ2-3
D: TRBD2
V: TRBV3-1/TRBV3-2
DNA: TGTGCCAGCAGCCAAGTAAGCGGGAGTAGAACAGATACGCAGTATTTT
CDR3: CASSQVSGSRTDTQYF

size: NA
J: TRBJ2-3
D: NA
V: TRBV6-5
DNA: TGTGCCAGCAGGCAAGAGTGGGATGATACGCAGTATTTT
CDR3: CASRQEWDDTQYF

size: NA
J: TRBJ1-1
D: TRBD1
V: TRBV5-6
DNA: TGTGCCAGCAGCCTACAGGGGACTGAAGCTTTCTTT
CDR3: CASSLQGTEAFF

size: NA
J: TRBJ2-2
D: NA
V: TRBV9
DNA: TGTGCCAGCAGCTACGACTCGGTGGGCGGGGAGCTGTTTTTT
CDR3: CASSYDSVGGELFF

size: NA
J: TRBJ2-2
D: NA
V: TRBV3-1/TRBV3-2
DNA: TGTGCCAGCGGGTTTCCCCTTTGGGCGGGCCCCACCGGGGAGCTGTTTTTT
CDR3: CASGFPLWAGPTGELFF

size: NA
J: TRBJ1-1
D: NA
V: TRBV24-1
DNA: TGTGCCACCAGTGATTTGAGTCGGTACGGGAGGTCAACTGAAGCTTTCTTT
CDR3: CATSDLSRYGRSTEAFF

size: NA
J: TRBJ2-2
D: NA
V: TRBV5-1
DNA: TGCGCCAGCAGGGGGGAAACAAACACCGGGGAGCTGTTTTTT
CDR3: CASRGETNTGELFF

size: NA
J: TRBJ2-1
D: NA
V: TRBV11-3
DNA: TGTGCCAGCAGCTTATCCTACAATGAGCAGTTCTTC
CDR3: CASSLSYNEQFF

size: NA
J: TRBJ2-3
D: TRBD2
V: TRBV28
DNA: TGTGCCAGCAGTTTCCCTACTAGCGGGAGGAGATCTGATACGCAGTATTTT
CDR3: CASSFPTSGRRSDTQYF

size: NA
J: TRBJ1-5
D: TRBD1
V: TRBV19
DNA: TGTGCCAGTAAAGCCGGGACAGGGGGCTGGCAGCCCCAGCATTTT
CDR3: CASKAGTGGWQPQHF

size: NA
J: TRBJ2-4
D: TRBD1
V: TRBV7-9
DNA: TGTGCCAGCAGCTTAGACCCCGGACAGGGGAAGAACATTCAGTACTTC
CDR3: CASSLDPGQGKNIQYF

size: NA
J: TRBJ2-2
D: NA
V: TRBV12-5
DNA: TGTGCTAGTGGTTTGGTGGGGGGTCTGCCTACCGGGGAGCTGTTTTTT
CDR3: CASGLVGGLPTGELFF

size: NA
J: TRBJ2-5
D: NA
V: TRBV6-5
DNA: TGTGCCAGCAGTTCTCTCGACAGGGGAGGGGAGACCCAGTACTTC
CDR3: CASSSLDRGGETQYF

size: NA
J: TRBJ1-2
D: NA
V: TRBV28
DNA: TGTGCCAGCAAAGTTGGGGATAGCCAGTATGGCTACACCTTC
CDR3: CASKVGDSQYGYTF

size: NA
J: TRBJ1-1
D: NA
V: TRBV15
DNA: TGTGCCACCAGCAGAGTACCTTCCAGGGCACGGAACACTGAAGCTTTCTTT
CDR3: CATSRVPSRARNTEAFF